These 32 T cell receptor beta chains were sequenced from one sample in a study of molecular identifiers for immune sequencing clone quantification. TCRdb called the PCR reads again in MiXCR, with one record for every CDR3 protein. The table lists more than 450,000 distinct CDR3 sequences, roughly 25% of them singletons. The sample was naive CD8+ T cells from blood, with Jurkat cell RNA spiked in. Regarding subset: FACS-sorted CD8+CD4-CCR7+CD45RA+ naive T cells. Source of these receptors: a human donor in good health. Some libraries in this study had Jurkat cell RNA spiked in.

This clonotype was counted at least ten times. This chain connects TRBV6-5 to TRBJ2-7; TRBD1 matches at 7 bases. J was trimmed by 6 bases and V by 5 bases; bases with no gene match: 4. This CDR3 contains 12 residues. CDR1 is MNHEY and CDR2 is SVGAGI in the germline V gene. CDR3 in amino acids: CASSDTGAEQYF. As DNA, the CDR3 is TGTGCCAGCAGTGACACAGGGGCCGAGCAGTACTTC.

V and J are TRBV9 and TRBJ2-3, with 9 bases fitting TRBD2. Germline loops: CDR1 SGDLS, CDR2 YYNGEE. This CDR3 is built from 16 residues. The V and J ends lost 4 bases and 4 bases, in that order; junction bases with no gene match: 10. The CDR3 DNA reads as TGTGCCAGCAGCATCGATAGCGGGGGCCGCGCAGATACGCAGTATTTT. Translated: CASSIDSGGRADTQYF. Using reference TRBV9 and TRBJ2-3 for the parts outside the CDR3, the full variable domain is DSGVTQTPKHLITATGQRVTLRCSPRSGDLSVYWYQQSLDQGLQFLIQYYNGEERAKGNILERFSAQQFPDLHSELNLSSLELGDSALYFCASSIDSGGRADTQYFGPGTRLTVL.

In its sample, this clonotype was seen many times. The CDR3 reads CASSFDRVGSGANVLTF. The DNA of the CDR3 is TGTGCCAGCAGTTTCGACAGGGTAGGCTCTGGGGCCAACGTCCTGACTTTC. The chain is built from TRBV28 and TRBJ2-6, with 7 bases identical to TRBD1. Trimming at V came to 3 bases and at J to 0 bases, leaving 5 bases not matched to a gene. The CDR3 totals 17 residues. Germline V gene lookup returns CDR1 MDHEN and CDR2 SYDVKM.

The rearrangement links TRBV7-9 to TRBJ2-7; the D gene is possibly TRBD2 (5 bases). This CDR3 comprises 16 residues. Trimming left V 5 bases short and J 0 bases short, with 17 bases between. Germline lookup yields CDR1 SEHNR and CDR2 FQNEAQ (reference sequence). The CDR3, as DNA: TGTGCCAGCAGCACTTCCCCTAGCCGAGCCTCCTACGAGCAGTACTTC. Its protein product is CASSTSPSRASYEQYF.

This clonotype appeared many times. The chain joins TRBV7-3 to TRBJ1-1; D is perhaps TRBD1 (6 bases). Trimming removed 4 bases at V and 5 bases at J, with 20 bases between. Germline V lookup: CDR1 SGHTA, CDR2 FQGTGA. The CDR3 spans 16 residues. In DNA form, the CDR3 reads TGTGCCAGCAGCTCGGTGGTAGGGGGGCAGGGAACTGAAGCTTTCTTT. As protein: CASSSVVGGQGTEAFF.

CDR3 nucleotides: TGCGCCAGCAGCCAAGATCGGACAGGGCAATACGAGCAGTACTTC. Protein sequence: CASSQDRTGQYEQYF. The J gene is TRBJ2-7, the V gene TRBV4-3; TRBD1 matches 8 bases. With V trimmed by 0 bases and J by 4 bases, 5 bases remained unmatched. The CDR3 covers 15 residues. Looked up from germline, CDR1 is LGHNA and CDR2 is YSLEER.

A few counts support this clonotype. J is TRBJ2-7 and V is TRBV20-1; possibly TRBD2 for D (6 bases). The germline V gene has CDR1 DFQATT and CDR2 SNEGSKA (reference sequence). This CDR3 spans 14 amino acids. Trimming shortened V by 0 bases and J by 2 bases, and 11 bases separated the two germline ends. This chain's CDR3 is CSARDLAETYEQYF. The CDR3 DNA reads TGCAGTGCTAGAGATTTAGCGGAGACCTACGAGCAGTACTTC.

This clonotype has at least ten counts. This chain connects TRBV5-1 to TRBJ2-3; D possibly corresponds to TRBD1 (5 bases). Trimming removed 1 base from V and 9 bases from J, with 12 bases in between. This CDR3 has 13 residues. Germline V gene sequence: CDR1 SGHRS, CDR2 YFSETQ. In nucleotides, the CDR3 is TGCGCCAGCAGCTTGTCTATAAAGGGGACGCAGTATTTT. This translates into CASSLSIKGTQYF.

V usage is TRBV2 and J usage is TRBJ1-1, with unresolved D. Between the trimmed V and J ends, which lost 3 bases and 9 bases, there was a span of 11 bases. This CDR3 is built from 12 residues. Germline CDR1 is SNHLY and CDR2 is FYNNEI. The CDR3, as DNA: TGTGCCAGCAGTGACAAGACGCCCAAAGCTTTCTTT. As protein: CASSDKTPKAFF.

This clonotype was counted many times. CDR3 loop: CASSHPPSGSFYTDTQYF. CDR3 coding DNA: TGTGCCAGCAGCCACCCACCCAGCGGGAGCTTTTACACAGATACGCAGTATTTT. The J gene is TRBJ2-3, the V gene TRBV7-9; 8 bases match TRBD2. V gave up 5 bases and J gave up 2 bases; unmatched junction bases: 15. Germline-derived CDR1 and CDR2 are SEHNR and FQNEAQ (reference sequence). CDR3 size: 18 residues.

About this clonotype: The junction departs from germline at one end; a sequencing error may be responsible. The V gene is TRBV9, the J gene TRBJ2-3, with 8 positions matching TRBD1. The CDR3 is 13 amino acids. Per germline, CDR1 SGDLS and CDR2 YYNGEE. The CDR3 sequence is CVSSTGGSDTQYF. In DNA form, the CDR3 reads TGTGTCAGCAGCACAGGGGGATCAGATACGCAGTATTTT.

This clonotype came up a few times. This rearrangement joins TRBV7-2 to TRBJ2-7, with 7 bases fitting TRBD2. The CDR3 extends over 15 amino acids. Trimming cost V 10 bases and J 0 bases; bases outside gene matches: 12. Germline values: CDR1 SGHTA, CDR2 FQGNSA. The CDR3 nucleotides are TGTGCCACCAACGAACTTGGCGGGGGCTCCTACGAGCAGTACTTC. It codes for CATNELGGGSYEQYF. Full variable domain (missing parts from reference TRBV7-2 and TRBJ2-7): GAGVSQSPSNKVTEKGKDVELRCDPISGHTALYWYRQSLGQGLEFLIYFQGNSAPDKSGLPSDRFSAERTGGSVSTLTIQRTQQEDSAVYLCATNELGGGSYEQYFGPGTRLTVT.

There are a few counts of this clonotype. The chain employs TRBV24-1 and TRBJ2-7, with D perhaps TRBD2 (8 bases). CDR3 length equals 17 residues. In germline, CDR1 is KGHDR, CDR2 SFDVKD. V was trimmed by 3 bases and J by 2 bases, leaving 19 bases between them. For the CDR3, the DNA is TGTGCCACCAGTGATCCCCGTAGCGGGACAGAGCCCTACGAGCAGTACTTC. Translating gives CATSDPRSGTEPYEQYF.

This clonotype was counted between two and nine times. This sequence joins TRBV6-2 or TRBV6-3 and TRBJ2-3; D call uncertain. The V gene's germline CDR1 is MNHEY and CDR2 SVGEGT. The CDR3 sequence is 15 residues long. V dropped 5 bases and J dropped 0 bases, with 12 bases sitting between them. CDR3 sequence: CASSDPTFSTDTQYF. CDR3 DNA: TGTGCCAGCAGTGACCCCACGTTCAGCACAGATACGCAGTATTTT.

The chain carries TRBV6-2 or TRBV6-3 and TRBJ1-1; 7 nucleotides match TRBD1. The CDR3 is made up of 16 amino acids. With V trimmed by 6 bases and J by 5 bases, 15 bases remained unmatched. Germline V gene lookup returns CDR1 MNHEY and CDR2 SVGEGT. CDR3 region: CASRQGLRQGWTEAFF. In DNA, the CDR3 is TGTGCCAGCAGACAGGGACTTCGACAGGGTTGGACTGAAGCTTTCTTT.

The V call is TRBV11-1, the J call TRBJ2-1; D might be TRBD1 (6 bases). Trimming removed 4 bases from V and 3 bases from J, with 10 bases in between. This CDR3 region has 14 residues. CDR1 SGHAT and CDR2 FQDESV come from the germline V gene (reference sequence). Here the CDR3 DNA reads TGTGCCAGCAGCTACCTGGACAGCTACAATGAGCAGTTCTTC. This gives the protein CASSYLDSYNEQFF.

The CDR3: CASSQDSSGEETQYF. CDR3 in DNA: TGTGCCAGCAGCCAAGATTCTAGCGGGGAAGAGACCCAGTACTTC. The rearrangement links TRBV3-1 to TRBJ2-5, with 9 bases aligning to TRBD2. The CDR3 is 15 residues long. CDR1 and CDR2 (germline): LGHDT, YNNKEL (reference sequence). The V segment lost 0 bases and the J segment 3 bases; nucleotides outside the gene matches: 2.

The V gene is TRBV27, the J gene TRBJ2-1, with 8 bases matching TRBD2. V dropped 7 bases and J dropped 8; count of bases not matched to a gene: 13. Germline V gene lookup returns CDR1 MNHEY and CDR2 SMNVEV (reference sequence). This CDR3 is built from 15 residues. CDR3 in DNA: TGTGCCAGCACCTCAGCGGGAGCGGGGGTACATGAGCAGTTCTTC. Translating gives CASTSAGAGVHEQFF.

This rearrangement joins TRBV7-2 to TRBJ2-7; 10 nucleotides line up with TRBD2. This CDR3 comprises 16 residues. Looked up from germline, CDR1 is SGHTA and CDR2 is FQGNSA. V shed 5 bases and J 2 bases; nucleotides not matched to a gene: 9. In DNA form, the CDR3 reads TGTGCCAGCAGCGTCGCTAGCGGGAGCCCAACCTACGAGCAGTACTTC. This codes for CASSVASGSPTYEQYF. The variable domain in full, completed from reference TRBV7-2 and TRBJ2-7, reads GAGVSQSPSNKVTEKGKDVELRCDPISGHTALYWYRQSLGQGLEFLIYFQGNSAPDKSGLPSDRFSAERTGGSVSTLTIQRTQQEDSAVYLCASSVASGSPTYEQYFGPGTRLTVT.

A note on this clonotype: Being one base from a much bigger clone, this may be a read error. This CDR3 is missing its conserved last phenylalanine or tryptophan, likely due to a read error. The chain employs TRBV29-1 and TRBJ2-3, with 9 nucleotides matching TRBD1. Germline-derived CDR1 and CDR2 are SQVTM and ANQGSEA. The CDR3 runs 14 residues. Unmatched junction bases numbered 3, after V lost 1 base and J lost 4 bases. The CDR3 DNA reads TGCAGCGTTGAAGGGACAGGGGTCGCAGATACGCAGTATCTT. This encodes CSVEGTGVADTQYL.

The gene calls are TRBV12-3 or TRBV12-4 and TRBJ1-1; D uncertain. Trimming cost V 6 bases and J 1 base, with 15 bases left between them. The CDR3 has 15 amino acids. CDR3 DNA sequence: TGTGCCAGCAGCTCCCCCGGACGGACGAACACTGAAGCTTTCTTT. It yields the protein CASSSPGRTNTEAFF.

This clonotype was found many times. This rearrangement joins TRBV6-6 to TRBJ2-1; TRBD2 might be the D (7 bases). This CDR3 contains 13 residues. CDR1 and CDR2 (germline): MNHNY, SVGAGI (reference sequence). V was shortened by 2 bases and J by 8 bases, with 10 bases between the two germline ends. This chain's CDR3 is CASSYGGGDEQFF. The CDR3 DNA is TGTGCCAGCAGTTACGGAGGGGGGGATGAGCAGTTCTTC.

This clonotype turned up a few times. This chain joins TRBV20-1 and TRBJ2-7, with TRBD1 identical over 10 bases. Germline V CDR1 and CDR2: DFQATT, SNEGSKA (reference sequence). J lost 6 bases, V lost 5 bases, and 7 bases had no gene match. The CDR3 spans 13 residues. CDR3 DNA sequence: TGCAGTGCTCTACCCGGACAGGGGGTCGAGCAGTACTTC. Translated: CSALPGQGVEQYF.

There are a few counts of this clonotype. The rearrangement links TRBV27 to TRBJ1-6; 7 bases map to TRBD1. The CDR3 is 15 amino acids. Per germline, CDR1 MNHEY and CDR2 SMNVEV (reference sequence). After removal of 4 bases from V and 11 bases from J, the junction contained 11 bases not matched to a gene. CDR3 nucleotides: TGTGCCAGCAGTTCCACACCCGACAGGGTGGCACCCCTCCACTTT. Translated, it gives CASSSTPDRVAPLHF.

This clonotype was observed at least ten times. The chain uses TRBV28 and TRBJ1-1, with D perhaps matching TRBD1 (5 bases). Trimming removed 2 bases from V and 4 bases from J, with 11 bases in between. CDR3 length equals 14 residues. From germline, CDR1 is MDHEN and CDR2 SYDVKM. The CDR3 spells CASSLTRGGTEAFF. Written as DNA, the CDR3 is TGTGCCAGCAGTTTAACAAGGGGAGGCACTGAAGCTTTCTTT. The full variable domain, in which reference TRBV28 and TRBJ1-1 provide the parts outside the CDR3, is DVKVTQSSRYLVKRTGEKVFLECVQDMDHENMFWYRQDPGLGLRLIYFSYDVKMKEKGDIPEGYSVSREKKERFSLILESASTNQTSMYLCASSLTRGGTEAFFGQGTRLTVV.

This clonotype was counted many times. The chain links TRBV3-1 to TRBJ2-5, with unresolved D. With 3 bases removed from V and 4 bases from J, the gap between germline ends came to 3 bases. Germline CDR1 is LGHDT and CDR2 is YNNKEL (reference sequence). This CDR3 is built from 11 residues. The CDR3 region is CASSHSETQYF. As DNA, the CDR3 is TGTGCCAGCAGCCATTCAGAGACCCAGTACTTC.

This clonotype came up a few times. This rearrangement joins TRBV19 to TRBJ2-5; D may correspond to TRBD1 or TRBD2 (5 bases each). This CDR3 contains 14 residues. Germline CDR1 reads LNHDA; CDR2 reads SQIVND (reference sequence). Trimming stripped 5 bases from V and 5 bases from J, with 15 bases between. The CDR3 loop reads CASSVGTVLETQYF. CDR3 nucleotides: TGTGCCAGTAGTGTCGGGACGGTCCTTGAGACCCAGTACTTC. The variable domain in full, with the rest retrieved from reference TRBV19 and TRBJ2-5, is DGGITQSPKYLFRKEGQNVTLSCEQNLNHDAMYWYRQDPGQGLRLIYYSQIVNDFQKGDIAEGYSVSREKKESFPLTVTSAQKNPTAFYLCASSVGTVLETQYFGPGTRLLVL.

There are a few counts of this clonotype. The rearrangement joins TRBV3-1 to TRBJ1-2; D is possibly TRBD1 (5 bases). This CDR3 is 17 amino acids long. V gave up 1 base and J gave up 4 bases, with 19 bases separating them. Germline V gene data show CDR1 as LGHDT and CDR2 as YNNKEL (reference sequence). CDR3 nucleotide sequence: TGTGCCAGCAGCCAAGGAGCACCGGGACGGCGAATCTATGGCTACACCTTC. It codes for CASSQGAPGRRIYGYTF.

This chain uses TRBV27 with TRBJ2-7; no clear D gene. Looked up from germline, CDR1 is MNHEY and CDR2 is SMNVEV (reference sequence). CDR3 length equals 13 residues. V shed 3 bases and J shed 6 bases, with 12 bases lying between them. The DNA for the CDR3 is TGTGCCAGCAGTTTCAACCTGGGGTCCGAGCAGTACTTC. Its translation is CASSFNLGSEQYF.

As for this clonotype: With a much larger clone just one base away, this may be a read error. Because it lacks the conserved phenylalanine or tryptophan at the end, this CDR3 is likely a read error. V usage is TRBV20-1 and J usage is TRBJ2-7; D ambiguous. This CDR3 is 12 amino acids long. V was clipped by 2 bases and J by 4 bases, with 9 bases between them. CDR1 DFQATT and CDR2 SNEGSKA come from the germline V gene (reference sequence). DNA of the CDR3: TGCAGTGCTAGAAGCCTGAAATACGAGCAGTACTCC. Protein: CSARSLKYEQYS.

Remarks on this clonotype: A junction end diverges from the germline sequence, so it may reflect a read error. This chain uses TRBV27 with TRBJ2-7; possibly TRBD2 for D (6 bases). The V gene's germline CDR1 is MNHEY and CDR2 SMNVEV (reference sequence). CDR3 size: 13 residues. The chain's CDR3 is CASSLSAGYEQCF. CDR3 nucleotides: TGTGCCAGCAGTTTATCGGCGGGGTACGAGCAGTGCTTC.

This clonotype came up a few times. The chain carries TRBV7-8 and TRBJ1-3, with 10 bases identical to TRBD1. Germline V gives CDR1 SGHVS, CDR2 FQNEAQ. The CDR3 extends over 19 amino acids. V was pared by 1 base and J by 0 bases, with 9 bases of the junction left unmatched. This chain's CDR3 is CASSLGGGQGFLSGNTIYF. For the CDR3, the DNA is TGTGCCAGCAGCTTAGGCGGGGGACAGGGGTTCCTCTCTGGAAACACCATATATTTT.